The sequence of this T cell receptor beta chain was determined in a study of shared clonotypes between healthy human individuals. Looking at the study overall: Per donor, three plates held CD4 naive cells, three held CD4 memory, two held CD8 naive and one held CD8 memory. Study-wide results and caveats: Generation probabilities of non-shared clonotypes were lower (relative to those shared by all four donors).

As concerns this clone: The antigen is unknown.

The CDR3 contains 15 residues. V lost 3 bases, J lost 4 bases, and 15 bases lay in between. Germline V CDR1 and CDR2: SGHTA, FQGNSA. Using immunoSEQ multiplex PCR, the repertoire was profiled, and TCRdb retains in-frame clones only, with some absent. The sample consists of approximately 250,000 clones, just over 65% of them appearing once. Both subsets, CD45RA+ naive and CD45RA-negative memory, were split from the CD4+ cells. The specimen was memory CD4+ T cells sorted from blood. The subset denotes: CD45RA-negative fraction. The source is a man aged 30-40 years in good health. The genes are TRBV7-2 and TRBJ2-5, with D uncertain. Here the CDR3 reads CASSFSLRDGETQYF. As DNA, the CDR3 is TGTGCCAGCAGCTTTAGTTTACGAGACGGAGAGACCCAGTACTTC.